The TCR beta chain described here comes from a study of response to subunit inactivated influenza vaccine. This CDR3 is 15 amino acids long. Trimming took off 4 bases at V and 5 bases at J, with 12 bases between the two ends. Germline V gives CDR1 MDHEN, CDR2 SYDVKM. Details on this clonotype: Its target is not known.

Study-wide results and caveats: It was the authors' suggestion that each seasonal influenza vaccination recruits few new T cells.

TCRdb reanalysed the RT-PCR reads using MiXCR and keeps one entry per CDR3 protein. This sample has roughly 700,000 distinct CDR3 sequences, with 15% to 19% found just once. This chain uses TRBV28 with TRBJ1-6; a possible D gene is TRBD1 (6 bases). The receptor comes from a man aged 50 to 60 who received an inactivated influenza vaccine. The starting material was PBMCs from blood, obtained roughly 12 days after vaccination. The CDR3 here is CASSSGQSNNSPLHF. The CDR3, as DNA: TGTGCCAGCAGTTCCGGACAGAGTAATAATTCACCCCTCCACTTT.